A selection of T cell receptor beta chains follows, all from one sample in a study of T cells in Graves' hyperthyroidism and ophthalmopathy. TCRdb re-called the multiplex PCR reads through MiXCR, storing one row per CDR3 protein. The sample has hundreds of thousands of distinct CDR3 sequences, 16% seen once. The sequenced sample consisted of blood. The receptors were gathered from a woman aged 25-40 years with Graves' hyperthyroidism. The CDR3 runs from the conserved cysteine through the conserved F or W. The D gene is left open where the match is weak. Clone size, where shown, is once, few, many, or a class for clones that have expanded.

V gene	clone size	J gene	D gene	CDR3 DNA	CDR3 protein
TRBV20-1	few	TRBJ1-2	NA	TGCAGTGCTAGAGATATTGTTACAGGTTACTATGGCTACACCTTC	CSARDIVTGYYGYTF
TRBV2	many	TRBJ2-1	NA	TGTGCCAGCAGTGGACTAGACAATGAGCAGTTCTTC	CASSGLDNEQFF
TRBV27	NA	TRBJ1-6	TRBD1	TGTGCCAGCAGTTTAAGCAGGACAGGGCATTCACCCCTCCACTTT	CASSLSRTGHSPLHF
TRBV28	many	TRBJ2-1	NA	TGTGCCAGCAGTTTGCAGGCCAATGAGCAGTTCTTC	CASSLQANEQFF
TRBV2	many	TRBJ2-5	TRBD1	TGTGCCAGCAGTGATTCCGACAGGGGGCTGAAAGAGACCCAGTACTTC	CASSDSDRGLKETQYF
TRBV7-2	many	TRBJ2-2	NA	TGTGCCAGCAGCTTAGGGGGGCGCGACACCGGGGAGCTGTTTTTT	CASSLGGRDTGELFF
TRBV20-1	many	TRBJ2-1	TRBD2	TGCAGTGCTGATGGCAGGCGGGAGTCCAATGAGCAGTTCTTC	CSADGRRESNEQFF
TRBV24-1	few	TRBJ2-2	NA	TGTGCCACCAGTGATTTGATGGCGGGGCTTGGGGGGAACACCGGGGAGCTGTTTTTT	CATSDLMAGLGGNTGELFF
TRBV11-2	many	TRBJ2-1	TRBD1	TGTGCCAGCAGCTTAGATGGGACAGGGAGCTCCTACAATGAGCAGTTCTTC	CASSLDGTGSSYNEQFF
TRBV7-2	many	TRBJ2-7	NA	TGTGCCAGCAGCTTATCTAGTACCTACGAGCAGTACTTC	CASSLSSTYEQYF
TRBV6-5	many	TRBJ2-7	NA	TGTGCCAGCAGTTACCCGGGCCGCTCCTACGAGCAGTACTTC	CASSYPGRSYEQYF
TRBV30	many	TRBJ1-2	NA	TGTGCGTCAGGAGAAGGGGACTATGGCTACACCTTC	CASGEGDYGYTF
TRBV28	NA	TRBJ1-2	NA	TGTGCCAGCAGTGAATGGTCCAGGAACTATGGCTACACCTTC	CASSEWSRNYGYTF
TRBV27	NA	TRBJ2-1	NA	TGTGCCAGCAGTTCTCACCCTCCGGACAGAAGCTCCTACAATGAGCAGTTCTTC	CASSSHPPDRSSYNEQFF
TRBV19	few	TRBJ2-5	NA	TGTGCCAGTAGTTGGCGGGAGACCCAGTACTTC	CASSWRETQYF
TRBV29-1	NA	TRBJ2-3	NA	TGCAGCGTTGAAGGCGCGACAGGATGGGACACAGATACGCAGTATTTT	CSVEGATGWDTDTQYF
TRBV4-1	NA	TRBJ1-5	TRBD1	TGCGCCAGCAGCCTAATTCCGTTCGGGACAGAATTAAATCAGCCCCAGCATTTT	CASSLIPFGTELNQPQHF
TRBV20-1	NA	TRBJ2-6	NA	TGCAGTGCTGCTAGTACTGGGGCCAACGTCCTGACTTTC	CSAASTGANVLTF
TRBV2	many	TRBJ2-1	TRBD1	TGTGCCACCTCAGGGGACAGGGGGCGTACCCGGCCAGACAATGAGCAGTTCTTC	CATSGDRGRTRPDNEQFF
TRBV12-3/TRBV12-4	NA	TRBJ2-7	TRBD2	TGTGCCAGCAGTTTAGCGCTACTAGCGGGAGGCGACGAGCAGTACTTC	CASSLALLAGGDEQYF
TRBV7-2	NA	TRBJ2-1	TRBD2	TGTGCCAGCAGCTTAGAGTCTCGTAGCGGGGCTCCGTTCTTC	CASSLESRSGAPFF
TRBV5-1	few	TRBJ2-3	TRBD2	TGCGCCAGCAGCTTGGCCCTGGCGGGAGGAGCAGATACGCAGTATTTT	CASSLALAGGADTQYF
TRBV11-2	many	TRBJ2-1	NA	TGTGCCAGCAGCTTAGCTTGGGGGCCCCCGGGGGCCAACAATGAGCAGTTCTTC	CASSLAWGPPGANNEQFF
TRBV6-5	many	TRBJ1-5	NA	TGTGCCAGCAGTTACTCGCCCCCGGATCAGCCCCAGCATTTT	CASSYSPPDQPQHF
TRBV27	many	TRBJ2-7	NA	TGTGCCAGCAGTCCGGACGCTGAAGCCTACGAGCAGTACTTC	CASSPDAEAYEQYF
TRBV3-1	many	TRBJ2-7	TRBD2	TGTGCCAGCAGCCAACCTAGCGGGAGGTCGGGCTACGAGCAGTACTTC	CASSQPSGRSGYEQYF
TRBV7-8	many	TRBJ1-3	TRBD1	TGTGCCAGCAGAAGGACAGGGGGCTCTGGAAACACCATATATTTT	CASRRTGGSGNTIYF
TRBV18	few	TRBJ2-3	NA	TGTGCCAGCTCACCAGGAGGGGAGATAAGCGGTACGCAGTATTTT	CASSPGGEISGTQYF
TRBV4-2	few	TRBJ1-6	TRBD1	TGTGCCAGCAGCCCGGACAGGGCGCAGGATAATTCACCCCTCCACTTT	CASSPDRAQDNSPLHF
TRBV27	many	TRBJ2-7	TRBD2	TGTGCCAGCAGTTTTCGCGGGAGCTGGGAGCAGTACTTC	CASSFRGSWEQYF
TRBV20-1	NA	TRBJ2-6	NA	TGCAGTGCGGCCGGGACGGTGAACTCTGGGGCCAACGTCCTGACTTTC	CSAAGTVNSGANVLTF
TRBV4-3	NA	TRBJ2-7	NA	TGCGCCAGCAGCCAAGATCGACGACAGTACGAGCAGTACTTC	CASSQDRRQYEQYF
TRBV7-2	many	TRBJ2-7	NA	TGTGCCAGCAGCTTAATTTTGAACGAGCAGTACTTC	CASSLILNEQYF
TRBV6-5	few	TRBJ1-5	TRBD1	TGTGCCAGCAGTTACACTCGTGAGGGGGCGGGCAATCAGCCCCAGCATTTT	CASSYTREGAGNQPQHF
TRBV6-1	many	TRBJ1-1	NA	TGTGCCAGCAGTTTCAGGGGCGGGGTGAAAAAAAATACTGAAGCTTTCTTT	CASSFRGGVKKNTEAFF
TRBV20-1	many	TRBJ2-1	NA	TGCAGTGCTAGGCACGTCTACCACAATGAGCAGTTCTTC	CSARHVYHNEQFF
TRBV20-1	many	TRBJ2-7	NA	TGCAGTGCCCCCCACGGGGGAAACTACGAGCAGTACTTC	CSAPHGGNYEQYF
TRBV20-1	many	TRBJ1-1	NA	TGCAGTGCTAGAGATCGCCCCCTCGGTGCAGCTTTCTTT	CSARDRPLGAAFF
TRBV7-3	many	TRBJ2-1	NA	TGTGCCAGCAGCCCAGGACGATTCAATGAGCAGTTCTTC	CASSPGRFNEQFF
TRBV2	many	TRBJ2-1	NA	TGTGCCAGCAGTGAATGGGGCGGGGCTCCCTACAATGAGCAGTTCTTC	CASSEWGGAPYNEQFF
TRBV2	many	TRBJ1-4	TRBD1	TGTGCCAGCAGTAACAGGGGGCTGATGAATGAAAAACTGTTTTTT	CASSNRGLMNEKLFF
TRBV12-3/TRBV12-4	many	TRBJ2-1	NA	TGTGCCAGCAGTTTGAGATTTAGAATGGGGACAAATGACAATGAGCAGTTCTTC	CASSLRFRMGTNDNEQFF
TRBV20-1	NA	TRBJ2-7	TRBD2	TGCAGTGCTAGAGGACTAGCGGGTCTCGCCTACGAGCAGTACTTC	CSARGLAGLAYEQYF
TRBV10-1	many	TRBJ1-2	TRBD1	TGCGCCAGCAGTGTGGACAGGGGGTCTGGCTACACCTTC	CASSVDRGSGYTF
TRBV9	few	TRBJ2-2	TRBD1	TGTGCCAGCAGCGCAACTGGGACAGGGGTCACCGGGGAGCTGTTTTTT	CASSATGTGVTGELFF
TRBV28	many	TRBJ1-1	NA	TGTGCCAGCAGTACACACGGCCAGGCGAACACTGAAGCTTTCTTT	CASSTHGQANTEAFF
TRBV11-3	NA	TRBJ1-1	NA	TGTGCCAGCAGCTCTAATAGTCTCACTGAAGCTTTCTTT	CASSSNSLTEAFF
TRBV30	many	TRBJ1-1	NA	TGTGCCTGGAGTGAGAACAGAAACCTCCCCCTGAACACTGAAGCTTTCTTT	CAWSENRNLPLNTEAFF
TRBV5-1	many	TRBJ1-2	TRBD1	TGCGCCAGCAGCTTGGCTGGACAGGGGGCGGAGAGCTACACCTTC	CASSLAGQGAESYTF
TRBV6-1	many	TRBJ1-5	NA	TGTGCCAGCAGTGAAAAGCAGTTTTTGGATCAGCCCCAGCATTTT	CASSEKQFLDQPQHF
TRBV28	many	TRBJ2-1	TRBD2	TGTGCCAGCAATATGGGGGGGACTTACAATGAGCAGTTCTTC	CASNMGGTYNEQFF
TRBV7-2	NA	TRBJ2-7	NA	TGTGCCAGCAGACCGGACAGACCCTACGAGCAGTACTTC	CASRPDRPYEQYF
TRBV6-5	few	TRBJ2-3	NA	TGTGCCAGCAGTTCCTCAGGGGAAGGGGTGACAGATACCCAGTATTTT	CASSSSGEGVTDTQYF
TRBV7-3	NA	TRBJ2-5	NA	TGTGCCAGCAGCTTAGTCGGAATCCAGGGGCAAGAGACCCAGTACTTC	CASSLVGIQGQETQYF
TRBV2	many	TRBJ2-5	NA	TGTGCCAGCAGTGAAGTCCCCGACAGATACCAAGAGACCCAGTACTTC	CASSEVPDRYQETQYF